The clone carrying this TCR beta chain was counted at least ten times. Its antigen is unidentified. The bulk TCR libraries were made with methods described before and with listed TCR primers. TCRdb processed the PCR reads anew with MiXCR; each CDR3 protein has one entry. The sample holds about half a million distinct CDR3 sequences, 20% to 25% seen once. Sorting isolated naive CD8 T cells as CD8+CD4-CCR7+CD45RA+ events. The CDR3 extends over 14 amino acids. The junction had 5 bases not matched to a gene; V was cut back by 4 bases and J by 0 bases. In germline, CDR1 is SQVTM, CDR2 ANQGSEA. The data derive from a study of molecular identifiers for immune sequencing clone quantification. Whole-study findings and limits: Beyond 20 RNA copies, clones held over 98% of effector molecules, compared with under 1% in naive cells.

This receptor was obtained from a human donor in good health. Some libraries in this study had Jurkat cell RNA spiked in. Input material: naive CD8+ T cells from blood, with Jurkat cell RNA spiked in. Subset in this sample: FACS-sorted CD8+CD4-CCR7+CD45RA+ naive T cells. V and J are TRBV29-1 and TRBJ2-5, with 7 bases identical to TRBD1. The CDR3 region is CSVVRQGNQETQYF. The CDR3 DNA reads as TGCAGCGTTGTTAGACAGGGAAACCAAGAGACCCAGTACTTC.